These 14 T cell receptor beta chains were sequenced from one sample in a study of blood T cell repertoires in COVID-19. The protocol was immunoSEQ multiplex PCR, while the TCRdb copy is restricted to in-frame clones and leaves out a portion. This sample yields 300,000 to 450,000 clones, of which approximately 92% are seen a single time; approximately 1% belongs to the top ten. The material sequenced was PBMCs or T cells enriched from blood (not recorded which). These receptor sequences come from a man aged 18 to 35 who had recovered from COVID-19.

The chain uses TRBV4-1 and TRBJ1-2; 9 nucleotides agree with TRBD1. From germline, CDR1 is MGHRA and CDR2 YSYEKL. The CDR3 runs to 15 residues. Trimming took 0 bases from V and 8 from J; bases not matched to a gene: 7. The CDR3 DNA is TGCGCCAGCAGCCAAGATGACGGACAGGGGAAGGGCTACACCTTC. Encoded protein: CASSQDDGQGKGYTF.

This clone was counted between two and nine times. V gene TRBV6-5 combines with J gene TRBJ1-1; D may be TRBD1 (6 bases). Germline V gives CDR1 MNHEY, CDR2 SVGAGI. The CDR3 is made up of 15 amino acids. Trimming pared 6 bases from V and 8 bases from J, leaving 22 bases between. For the CDR3, the DNA is TGTGCCAGCAGCCGCGGACAGACCCGAACCGCCGAAGCTTTCTTT. Translated, it gives CASSRGQTRTAEAFF.

J is TRBJ1-2 and V is TRBV6-5; 10 bases fit TRBD1. CDR1 is MNHEY, CDR2 SVGAGI, per germline. V dropped 5 bases and J dropped 6; count of bases not matched to a gene: 3. This CDR3 region has 13 residues. The CDR3 DNA sequence: TGTGCCAGCAGTCACGGGACAGGGGATGGCTACACCTTC. This sequence encodes CASSHGTGDGYTF.

The CDR3 loop is CASSIPGLLPLHF. CDR3 nucleotide sequence: TGTGCCAGTAGTATACCAGGACTTTTACCCCTCCACTTT. The chain carries TRBV19 and TRBJ1-6; no clear D. Trimming removed 2 bases at V and 12 bases at J, with 11 bases between. Germline values: CDR1 LNHDA, CDR2 SQIVND (reference sequence). The CDR3 loop spans 13 amino acids.

This rearrangement joins TRBV7-3 to TRBJ2-1, with D perhaps TRBD1 (6 bases). Looked up from germline, CDR1 is SGHTA and CDR2 is FQGTGA. Trimming stripped 5 bases from V and 8 bases from J, with 10 bases between. This CDR3 region has 12 residues. The CDR3 region is CASSPPGDEQFF. The CDR3, as DNA: TGTGCCAGCAGCCCCCCAGGGGATGAGCAGTTCTTC.

This chain joins TRBV7-9 and TRBJ2-4, with 9 bases lining up with TRBD1. CDR3 length: 16 amino acids. V was clipped by 5 bases and J by 7 bases; unmatched bases: 12. The germline CDR1 and CDR2 sequences are SEHNR and FQNEAQ (reference sequence). CDR3 region: CASSTIPGTGMNIQYF. The DNA of the CDR3 is TGTGCCAGCAGCACCATTCCCGGGACAGGGATGAACATTCAGTACTTC.

The chain recombines TRBV18 with TRBJ2-3; 8 positions agree with TRBD1. Germline trimming cut 3 bases from V and 3 bases from J; bases unmatched to any gene: 11. The CDR3 sequence is 17 residues long. The germline CDR1 and CDR2 sequences are KGHSH and LQKENI. The CDR3 coding sequence is TGTGCCAGCTCACCCCCGCGGACAGGGAGGAGGACAGATACGCAGTATTTT. This encodes CASSPPRTGRRTDTQYF.

This clone was counted many times. At the DNA level, this CDR3 is encoded by other sequences in the same sample as well. This chain connects TRBV7-2 to TRBJ1-5; the match to TRBD1 covers 9 bases. The CDR3 length is 15 residues. The J segment lost 4 bases and the V segment lost 5 bases, leaving 6 bases of the junction unmatched. Germline V gives CDR1 SGHTA, CDR2 FQGNSA. The DNA for the CDR3 is TGTGCCAGCAGCCCCCGGACAGGGGAGAATCAGCCCCAGCATTTT. Translating gives CASSPRTGENQPQHF.

This clone occurred a few times. J is TRBJ2-1 and V is TRBV7-2, with D maybe TRBD2 (5 bases). This CDR3 region has 15 residues. Germline-derived CDR1 and CDR2 are SGHTA and FQGNSA. V lost 5 bases and J lost 10, with 21 bases in between. The CDR3 DNA is TGTGCCAGCAGCAAAGGACTCGAAAACCTCGGGGAGCAGTTCTTC. It translates to CASSKGLENLGEQFF.

This chain uses TRBV7-9 with TRBJ1-1, with D maybe TRBD1 (5 bases). V lost 4 bases to trimming and J lost 3 bases, with 12 bases between them. From germline, CDR1 is SEHNR and CDR2 FQNEAQ (reference sequence). This CDR3 has 14 amino acids. The CDR3 sequence is CASSSSLGDTEAFF. As DNA, the CDR3 is TGTGCCAGCAGCTCATCCCTAGGGGACACTGAAGCTTTCTTT.

Note on this clone: Other DNA sequences within the sample encode an identical CDR3. The CDR3 nucleotides are TGTGCCAGCAGTTTAGGACAAAACTATGGCTACACCTTC. Protein product: CASSLGQNYGYTF. This rearrangement joins TRBV12-3 or TRBV12-4 to TRBJ1-2, with D unclear. This CDR3 is 13 amino acids long. Trimming took off 1 base at V and 2 bases at J, with 5 bases between the two ends.

The rearrangement uses TRBV5-4 and TRBJ2-7, with 12 nucleotides matching TRBD2. Germline CDR1 is SGHNT and CDR2 is YYREEE (reference sequence). Trimming took 0 bases from V and 3 from J; bases not matched to a gene: 1. The CDR3 contains 15 residues. CDR3 in DNA: TGTGCCAGCAGCTTGGGGACTAGCGGGATCTACGAGCAGTACTTC. Its protein product is CASSLGTSGIYEQYF.

This clone was seen just once. The J gene is TRBJ1-5, the V gene TRBV6-5; 7 bases match TRBD1. The CDR3 spans 14 residues. CDR1 MNHEY and CDR2 SVGAGI come from the germline V gene. Trimming took 5 bases from V and 6 from J; bases not matched to a gene: 7. For the CDR3, the DNA is TGTGCCAGCAGTCCCTACAGGGGAGGTCAGCCCCAGCATTTT. It specifies CASSPYRGGQPQHF.

The genes are TRBV28 and TRBJ1-1, with D perhaps matching TRBD1 (6 bases). This CDR3 has 15 residues. Trimming left V 5 bases short and J 1 base short, with 14 bases between. CDR1 and CDR2 (germline): MDHEN, SYDVKM. CDR3 in amino acids: CASSPRGRGNTEAFF. The CDR3 region has the DNA TGTGCCAGCAGTCCTCGTGGCAGGGGGAACACTGAAGCTTTCTTT.